The 3 T cell receptor beta chains listed next were all sequenced from one sample in a study of Graves' ophthalmopathy and Graves' hyperthyroidism. CDR3 regions of TCR beta were amplified from RNA transcripts. First-round RT-PCR used HTBI primers; second-round multiplex PCR followed. TCRdb itself ran the multiplex PCR reads through MiXCR, one entry per CDR3 protein. There are 35,000 to 50,000 distinct CDR3 sequences in the sample; approximately 50% occur only once, and about 26% lies in the top ten. Material for sequencing was peripheral blood. The source is an adult woman with stable Graves' hyperthyroidism.

This clonotype was counted at least ten times. The chain links TRBV7-3 to TRBJ2-1, with 7 nucleotides matching TRBD2. Germline V CDR1 and CDR2: SGHTA, FQGTGA. The CDR3 runs 15 residues. V was clipped by 3 bases and J by 3 bases; unmatched bases: 5. The DNA for the CDR3 is TGTGCCAGCAGCTTCGGGCTAGCGGTCTACAATGAGCAGTTCTTC. Its translation is CASSFGLAVYNEQFF.

The chain has TRBV11-1 and TRBJ1-6; D perhaps matches TRBD1 (6 bases). The length of the CDR3 is 16 residues. V was shortened by 2 bases and J by 2 bases, with 10 bases between the two germline ends. The germline gives CDR1 SGHAT, CDR2 FQDESV (reference sequence). The CDR3 protein is CASSLFGGTYNSPLHF. As DNA, the CDR3 is TGTGCCAGCAGCTTATTCGGGGGCACCTATAATTCACCCCTCCACTTT.

The sample holds many counts of this clonotype. This rearrangement joins TRBV5-6 to TRBJ2-3, with a weak D call TRBD1 (7 bases). Per germline, CDR1 SGHDT and CDR2 YYEEEE. This CDR3 region has 15 residues. V lost 4 bases, J lost 4 bases, and 16 bases lay in between. The CDR3 is CASSPPTGRPDTQYF. The CDR3, as DNA: TGTGCCAGCAGCCCCCCGACAGGGAGGCCAGATACGCAGTATTTT.